What follows describes a single TCR beta chain. Trimming stripped 0 bases from V and 0 bases from J, with 7 bases between. The CDR3 totals 14 residues. The germline CDR1 and CDR2 sequences are SGHRS and YFSETQ. This sample was taken from a study of blood T cell repertoires in COVID-19. Assignments of participants to cohorts depended upon their own reported clinical history. The repertoire was sequenced with immunoSEQ multiplex PCR; TCRdb's copy has only in-frame clones and lacks some. The sample records around 240,000 clones, approximately 83% being singletons. Sequenced input: PBMCs or T cells enriched from blood (not recorded which). This rearrangement joins TRBV5-1 to TRBJ2-7; no clear D. This receptor was taken from a woman in her 50s who had recovered from COVID-19. CDR3 sequence (DNA): TGCGCCAGCAGCTTGGACGACAACTCCTACGAGCAGTACTTC. This encodes CASSLDDNSYEQYF.